This T cell receptor beta chain was profiled in a study of blood T cells in healthy people across ages. Overall study results and limits: Compared with aged donors, long-lived donors showed fewer expanded clones, suggesting selection. Unsorted PBMCs ruled out conclusive naive versus antigen-experienced comparison.

Trimming took off 3 bases at V and 4 bases at J, with 7 bases between the two ends. The germline V gene has CDR1 ENHRY and CDR2 SYGVKD. The CDR3 is 12 residues long. Combining a sample-barcoded 5' primer with a J-beta primer mix, a second PCR ran for about 7 to 11 cycles. The template-switch adaptor was a 5' adaptor with 12 random nucleotides. It tagged each cDNA molecule. TCRdb independently ran MiXCR on the 5' RACE reads; one entry per CDR3 protein. The table includes about 580,000 distinct CDR3 sequences, roughly 43% detected once. A remark on this clonotype: Its antigen remains unknown.

Per-sample PBMC isolation yielded at least 6.5 million cells. This TCR was recovered from an elderly man in good health. This chain joins TRBV10-3 and TRBJ2-7; D is unclear. Sequencing input: blood. In DNA, the CDR3 is TGTGCCATCAGTGAAGCCGCTTACGAGCAGTACTTC. Encoded protein: CAISEAAYEQYF.